The 16 T cell receptor beta chains given below trace back to one sample, sequenced in a study of blood T cell repertoires in COVID-19. Here immunoSEQ multiplex PCR was the method, and the copy in TCRdb shows in-frame clones only, minus some. The sample includes around 130,000 clones, approximately 77% of them seen just once. Material for sequencing was peripheral blood. These receptors were taken from an elderly man with acute or convalescent COVID-19.

This clone was counted once. The chain is built from TRBV5-6 and TRBJ1-5, with TRBD1 matching 9 bases. Germline lookup yields CDR1 SGHDT and CDR2 YYEEEE. V shed 4 bases, J shed 1 base, and the junction held 9 bases outside the gene matches. The CDR3 is 17 amino acids. CDR3 protein: CASSKYRGPASNQPQHF. CDR3 in DNA: TGTGCCAGCAGCAAGTACAGGGGGCCAGCGAGCAATCAGCCCCAGCATTTT.

The chain combines TRBV10-3 with TRBJ1-1; 7 positions agree with TRBD1. The CDR3 is 14 residues long. After removal of 7 bases from V and 1 base from J, the junction contained 6 bases not matched to a gene. Per germline, CDR1 ENHRY and CDR2 SYGVKD. The CDR3 nucleotides read TGTGCCATCAAGACAGGGACCGCGAACACTGAAGCTTTCTTT. It codes for CAIKTGTANTEAFF.

The chain joins TRBV7-2 to TRBJ1-5; D perhaps matches TRBD1 (6 bases). V dropped 9 bases and J dropped 5 bases, with 17 bases sitting between them. Per the germline V gene, CDR1 is SGHTA and CDR2 is FQGNSA. This CDR3 has 14 residues. CDR3: CASSDTGRYQPQHF. CDR3 in DNA: TGTGCCAGTTCGGATACAGGGCGCTATCAGCCCCAGCATTTT.

The V and J genes are TRBV21-1 and TRBJ2-2; the listed D gene, TRBD1, was not tested against the DNA. TRBV21-1 is an annotated pseudogene. This CDR3 is built from 16 residues. CDR3 DNA sequence: TGTGCCAGCAGCAAAGGAGGGACAGGGTGGACCGGGGAGCTGTTTTTT. Amino acids: CASSKGGTGWTGELFF.

This clone has only a few counts. This chain connects TRBV11-2 to TRBJ1-3; D unresolved. V shed 4 bases and J shed 0 bases, with 10 bases lying between them. Germline CDR1 and CDR2: SGHAT and FQNNGV. This CDR3 has 15 amino acids. The CDR3 nucleotides are TGTGCCAGCAGCTCCATCCGGGGCTCTGGAAACACCATATATTTT. Translated, it gives CASSSIRGSGNTIYF. Drawing the rest from reference TRBV11-2 and TRBJ1-3, the complete variable domain is EAGVAQSPRYKIIEKRQSVAFWCNPISGHATLYWYQQILGQGPKLLIQFQNNGVVDDSQLPKDRFSAERLKGVDSTLKIQPAKLEDSAVYLCASSSIRGSGNTIYFGEGSWLTVV.

This chain uses TRBV23-1 with TRBJ2-4, with D maybe TRBD1 (6 bases). TRBV23-1 is flagged as an ORF with uncertain function. The germline V and J ends were trimmed by 3 bases and 0 bases, with 27 bases remaining between them. The CDR3 is 21 residues long. The CDR3 sequence is CASSHKDRLNTNILAKNIQYF. In nucleotides, the CDR3 is TGCGCCAGCAGTCATAAAGACAGGCTCAATACTAACATCTTAGCCAAAAACATTCAGTACTTC.

The chain joins TRBV7-2 to TRBJ1-3; a possible D gene is TRBD1 (6 bases). Germline lookup yields CDR1 SGHTA and CDR2 FQGNSA. This CDR3 has 14 amino acids. V lost 5 bases to trimming and J lost 4 bases, with 12 bases between them. In DNA form, the CDR3 reads TGTGCCAGCAGCCGGGGACAAACGGGAAACACCATATATTTT. Protein: CASSRGQTGNTIYF. The complete variable domain, with remaining parts taken from reference TRBV7-2 and TRBJ1-3, reads GAGVSQSPSNKVTEKGKDVELRCDPISGHTALYWYRQSLGQGLEFLIYFQGNSAPDKSGLPSDRFSAERTGGSVSTLTIQRTQQEDSAVYLCASSRGQTGNTIYFGEGSWLTVV.

The chain recombines TRBV18 with TRBJ2-7; tentative D call: TRBD1 (6 bases). CDR3 length: 16 residues. Per the germline V gene, CDR1 is KGHSH and CDR2 is LQKENI. Trimming stripped 5 bases from V and 2 bases from J, with 19 bases between. The CDR3, as DNA: TGTGCCAGCTCATCCACTATACGACAGGTGACCTACGAGCAGTACTTC. Translated, it gives CASSSTIRQVTYEQYF.

This clone appeared a single time. The chain uses TRBV7-2 and TRBJ2-2, with TRBD2 matching over 7 bases. Germline V gives CDR1 SGHTA, CDR2 FQGNSA. V shed 2 bases and J 4 bases; nucleotides not matched to a gene: 4. The CDR3 totals 15 residues. The chain's CDR3 is CASSLSRGGTGELFF. CDR3 nucleotide sequence: TGTGCCAGCAGCTTATCACGCGGGGGCACCGGGGAGCTGTTTTTT.

The chain uses TRBV19 and TRBJ2-2; TRBD2 matches 8 bases. Losses at the gene ends were 6 bases for V and 5 bases for J; bases not matched to a gene: 11. The germline V gene has CDR1 LNHDA and CDR2 SQIVND (reference sequence). The CDR3 is 16 amino acids. The CDR3 reads CASRSGGLGRTGELFF. DNA for the CDR3: TGTGCCAGTAGGTCGGGGGGGCTGGGTCGAACCGGGGAGCTGTTTTTT.

This chain joins TRBV15 and TRBJ2-1; 10 bases align to TRBD1. CDR3 length equals 15 residues. Per the germline V gene, CDR1 is LNHNV and CDR2 is YYDKDF (reference sequence). V dropped 1 base and J dropped 7; count of bases not matched to a gene: 4. CDR3 sequence reads: CATSRGQGAYNEQFF. The CDR3 nucleotides are TGTGCCACCAGCAGAGGACAGGGGGCTTATAATGAGCAGTTCTTC.

J is TRBJ2-6 and V is TRBV6-5; tentatively, D is TRBD2 (6 bases). CDR1 and CDR2 (germline): MNHEY, SVGAGI. The CDR3 runs to 15 residues. V was clipped by 5 bases and J by 0 bases, with 8 bases between them. The CDR3 DNA sequence: TGTGCCAGCAGTCGGGGGAGCTCTGGGGCCAACGTCCTGACTTTC. It yields the protein CASSRGSSGANVLTF.

V and J are TRBV28 and TRBJ1-6; D remains ambiguous. Trimming pared 7 bases from V and 9 bases from J, leaving 16 bases between. This CDR3 region has 14 residues. The germline CDR1 and CDR2 sequences are MDHEN and SYDVKM. The chain's CDR3 is CASTRPSGISPLHF. As DNA, the CDR3 is TGTGCCAGCACCCGGCCCTCGGGGATTTCACCCCTCCACTTT.

The genes are TRBV6-6 and TRBJ2-2; tentatively, D is TRBD2 (6 bases). V shed 4 bases and J shed 5 bases, with 17 bases lying between them. Germline values: CDR1 MNHNY, CDR2 SVGAGI (reference sequence). The CDR3 sequence is 16 residues long. In DNA form, the CDR3 reads TGTGCCAGCAGTTCCGACCTGCGGGGCAAAACCGGGGAGCTGTTTTTT. Translation: CASSSDLRGKTGELFF.

The CDR3 DNA reads TGTGCCAGCAGTGGGACAGCAAGAGAACCCCAGCATTTT. Residues: CASSGTAREPQHF. V and J are TRBV12-3 or TRBV12-4 and TRBJ1-5; 7 nucleotides match TRBD1. V trimming: 5 bases; J trimming: 10 bases; junction bases outside the gene matches: 8. The CDR3 consists of 13 residues.

The chain recombines TRBV9 with TRBJ1-1; 7 nucleotides match TRBD1. The CDR3 totals 15 residues. V was pared by 6 bases and J by 6 bases, with 14 bases of the junction left unmatched. In germline, CDR1 is SGDLS, CDR2 YYNGEE. The CDR3 sequence: CASTPPGQTKAEAFF. Written as DNA, the CDR3 is TGTGCCAGCACCCCCCCGGGACAGACAAAGGCTGAAGCTTTCTTT.